The rows below give T cell receptor beta chains drawn from one sample of a study of blood T cell repertoires in COVID-19. TCRdb's table, derived via immunoSEQ multiplex PCR, lists solely in-frame clones and lacks some. The table records 390,000 or so clones, roughly 80% of them present only once. Source material: PBMCs or T cells enriched from blood (not recorded which). These receptors were collected from a woman in her fifties or sixties who had recovered from COVID-19. CDR3s include the opening cysteine and the closing phenylalanine or tryptophan. A D gene is named only where the DNA matches it firmly. Clone size appears in some rows only: once, few, many, or a class for an expanded clone.

clone size	V gene	D gene	J gene	CDR3 protein	CDR3 DNA
few	TRBV27	NA	TRBJ1-1	CASSVAGMSTEAFF	TGTGCCAGCAGTGTAGCGGGCATGAGCACTGAAGCTTTCTTT
NA	TRBV15	NA	TRBJ1-3	CATSRGAGSSSGNTIYF	TGTGCCACCAGCAGAGGGGCAGGGTCCAGCTCTGGAAACACCATATATTTT
NA	TRBV5-4	NA	TRBJ2-7	CASSLPSGEQYF	TGTGCCAGCAGCTTGCCCTCGGGCGAGCAGTACTTC
NA	TRBV19	NA	TRBJ1-5	CASKSPGRTNQPQHF	TGTGCCAGTAAAAGCCCTGGACGGACTAATCAGCCCCAGCATTTT
NA	TRBV27	TRBD1	TRBJ1-4	CASSFQGAEKLFF	TGTGCCAGCAGTTTCCAGGGGGCTGAAAAACTGTTTTTT
NA	TRBV5-1	TRBD2	TRBJ2-5	CASSSLPPGLAGKRNQETQYF	TGCGCCAGCAGCTCACTACCGCCGGGACTAGCGGGAAAGAGGAACCAAGAGACCCAGTACTTC
NA	TRBV5-6	TRBD1	TRBJ2-1	CASSPTGNEQFF	TGTGCCAGCAGCCCGACAGGGAATGAGCAGTTCTTC
once	TRBV7-2	NA	TRBJ1-3	CASSPTGTGNTIYF	TGTGCCAGCAGCCCGACAGGAACTGGAAACACCATATATTTT
once	TRBV15	TRBD2	TRBJ2-5	CATSRGDGLAGSKETQYF	TGTGCCACCAGCAGAGGGGACGGACTAGCGGGAAGTAAAGAGACCCAGTACTTC
NA	TRBV19	NA	TRBJ1-1	CASSYRSTSPNTEAFF	TGTGCCAGTAGTTACAGGTCGACAAGTCCTAACACTGAAGCTTTCTTT
few	TRBV5-1	TRBD1	TRBJ2-7	CASSLPTGGDEQYF	TGCGCCAGCAGCCTGCCGACAGGGGGGGACGAGCAGTACTTC
NA	TRBV7-9	NA	TRBJ2-1	CASSLSGIMANEQFF	TGTGCCAGCAGCTTAAGCGGAATAATGGCCAATGAGCAGTTCTTC
NA	TRBV6-5	TRBD1	TRBJ1-3	CASRRTGGSGNTIYF	TGTGCCAGCAGGCGTACAGGGGGCTCTGGAAACACCATATATTTT
NA	TRBV2	TRBD1	TRBJ1-3	CASRGGTVGNTIYF	TGTGCCAGCAGGGGCGGGACAGTTGGAAACACCATATATTTT
NA	TRBV18	NA	TRBJ1-2	CASSPSRQAPGYTF	TGTGCCAGCTCACCAAGCAGACAAGCCCCGGGCTACACCTTC
NA	TRBV18	NA	TRBJ1-2	CASSPPNDRYGYTF	TGTGCCAGCTCACCACCGAATGATCGGTATGGCTACACCTTC
NA	TRBV11-2	TRBD1	TRBJ1-6	CASSSAPGQINSPLHF	TGTGCCAGCAGCTCAGCCCCGGGACAGATAAATTCACCCCTCCACTTT
NA	TRBV7-8	TRBD1	TRBJ1-5	CASSPSGQLNQPQHF	TGTGCCAGCAGCCCGTCGGGACAGCTCAATCAGCCCCAGCATTTT
NA	TRBV7-2	NA	TRBJ1-1	CASSLALLDSGAFF	TGTGCCAGCAGCTTAGCGCTTCTGGACAGTGGAGCTTTCTTT
NA	TRBV7-2	NA	TRBJ2-7	CASSLGGGNSYEQYF	TGTGCCAGCAGCTTAGGGGGGGGCAACTCCTACGAGCAGTACTTC
NA	TRBV19	TRBD1	TRBJ2-5	CASSPWTGWETQYF	TGTGCCAGTAGTCCCTGGACAGGGTGGGAGACCCAGTACTTC
NA	TRBV5-1	TRBD2	TRBJ2-3	CASSREGVSTDTQYF	TGCGCCAGCAGCCGGGAGGGCGTGAGCACAGATACGCAGTATTTT
NA	TRBV5-1	NA	TRBJ2-5	CASSGGTPFQETQYF	TGCGCCAGCAGTGGTGGGACACCGTTTCAAGAGACCCAGTACTTC